The 7 T cell receptor beta chains presented below share a single source sample, sequenced in a study of technical replicates of blood from several donors listed by TCRdb under 2017. Libraries came from the immunoSEQ multiplex PCR assay. Held by TCRdb, this immuneACCESS table contains in-frame sequences only and omits some clones. Under half of the omission traces to an unresolved V gene where checked; the cause of the rest is unknown. The sample yields more than 70,000 clones; around 97% were counted once. The top ten clonotypes cover roughly 0.2% of the sample. The sequenced sample consisted of T cells isolated from PBMCs. The receptor source for this set is a human donor in good health.

The chain combines TRBV5-1 with TRBJ2-7; D may be TRBD2 (6 bases). Trimming shortened V by 4 bases and J by 4 bases, and 18 bases separated the two germline ends. Looked up from germline, CDR1 is SGHRS and CDR2 is YFSETQ. There are 15 residues in the CDR3. The CDR3 reads CASSHSGTGPYEQYF. The DNA for the CDR3 is TGCGCCAGCAGCCACTCTGGGACTGGCCCGTACGAGCAGTACTTC. Supplemented by reference TRBV5-1 and TRBJ2-7, the full variable domain reads KAGVTQTPRYLIKTRGQQVTLSCSPISGHRSVSWYQQTPGQGLQFLFEYFSETQRNKGNFPGRFSGRQFSNSRSEMNVSTLELGDSALYLCASSHSGTGPYEQYFGPGTRLTVT.

This chain connects TRBV27 to TRBJ2-3; 11 bases agree with TRBD2. The junction had 7 bases not matched to a gene; V was cut back by 4 bases and J by 4 bases. From germline, CDR1 is MNHEY and CDR2 SMNVEV (reference sequence). This CDR3 contains 16 residues. CDR3 in amino acids: CASSSRLAGTPDTQYF. The CDR3 DNA reads TGTGCCAGCAGTTCCCGACTAGCGGGGACACCAGATACGCAGTATTTT.

The count of this clone is one. The chain carries TRBV5-1 and TRBJ2-5, with TRBD2 matching over 11 bases. CDR1 is SGHRS and CDR2 is YFSETQ in the germline V gene. This CDR3 region has 15 residues. With V trimmed by 4 bases and J by 7 bases, 9 bases remained unmatched. The CDR3 region is CASSPETSGIRTQYF. The CDR3 DNA follows: TGCGCCAGCAGCCCCGAGACTAGCGGGATTCGGACCCAGTACTTC.

The chain employs TRBV28 and TRBJ2-6, with D possibly being TRBD2 (5 bases). Trimming removed 3 bases from V and 2 bases from J, with 14 bases in between. The CDR3 extends over 17 amino acids. Germline assignment: CDR1 MDHEN and CDR2 SYDVKM. CDR3 sequence (DNA): TGTGCCAGCAGTTTGGTAGGACTTGGAACTGGGGCCAACGTCCTGACTTTC. Amino acid sequence: CASSLVGLGTGANVLTF.

CDR3 in DNA: TGTGCCTGGAGCCGAGGGGGGGGCTGGATGTCAGAAGCTTTCTTT. Translating it yields CAWSRGGGWMSEAFF. V usage is TRBV30 and J usage is TRBJ1-1; tentative D call: TRBD1 (6 bases). Germline V lookup: CDR1 GTSNPN, CDR2 SVGIG (reference sequence). V was trimmed by 3 bases and J by 8 bases, leaving 22 bases between them. The CDR3 length is 15 residues.

The CDR3 region is CASSLGGGLNTGELFF. The CDR3 DNA sequence: TGTGCCAGCAGCTTAGGGGGAGGGCTCAACACCGGGGAGCTGTTTTTT. The chain uses TRBV7-6 and TRBJ2-2; TRBD2 agrees at 7 bases. Trimming removed 1 base from V and 2 bases from J; junction bases left unmatched: 4. The CDR3 contains 16 residues. The germline V gene encodes CDR1 SGHVS and CDR2 FNYEAQ.

This clone was picked up one time. At one boundary the junction diverges from the germline segment, which might be a read error. V gene TRBV25-1 combines with J gene TRBJ1-3; possible D gene TRBD1, 6 bases. From germline, CDR1 is MGHDK and CDR2 SYGVNS. This CDR3 is built from 16 residues. The CDR3 nucleotides read TGCGCCAGCAGTGAACGCCGGGACATCGGAGGAAACACCATATATTTT. This codes for CASSERRDIGGNTIYF.